The T cell receptor (beta chain) under discussion was sequenced for a study of PD-1 blockade in classical Hodgkin lymphoma. Study at large: Once every 2 weeks, patients received intravenous nivolumab at 3 mg/kg.

With 5 bases clipped from V and 6 bases from J, the junction kept 18 bases outside the gene matches. Looked up from germline, CDR1 is GTSNPN and CDR2 is SVGIG (reference sequence). The CDR3 is 17 residues long. On this clone: The antigen remains undetermined.

Study findings and constraints: Complete responders' baseline diversity resembled that of newly diagnosed patients. CD4+ TCR diversity climbed significantly by C4D1, unlike CD8+ TCR diversity.

Sequencing used immunoSEQ multiplex PCR; TCRdb keeps in-frame clones, though not all of them. The data hold just under 65,000 clones, with about 90% observed a single time. Specified time point: cycle 4 day 1 (C4D1), after less than 7 weeks of nivolumab. No patient escaped relapse after autologous stem cell transplantation, and brentuximab vedotin exposure varied. The specimen was peripheral blood mononuclear cells (PBMCs), collected before the fourth cycle of nivolumab. The V and J genes are TRBV30 and TRBJ2-1; TRBD1 agrees at 8 bases. The TCR comes from a human donor with classical Hodgkin lymphoma. Here the CDR3 DNA reads TGTGCCTGGCAGAACCGGGACAGGTTATCTTGGGGCAATGAGCAGTTCTTC. This sequence encodes CAWQNRDRLSWGNEQFF. The full variable domain, with the rest looked up from reference TRBV30 and TRBJ2-1, is SQTIHQWPATLVQPVGSPLSLECTVEGTSNPNLYWYRQAAGRGLQLLFYSVGIGQISSEVPQNLSASRPQDRQFILSSKKLLLSDSGFYLCAWQNRDRLSWGNEQFFGPGTRLTVL.